This TCR beta chain was observed in a study of blood T cell repertoires in COVID-19. On the study more broadly: PBMCs, B-cell-depleted T cells, or T cells provided the cDNA or gDNA that made up the material.

This clone was observed a single time. The CDR3 totals 15 residues. Per the original methods: How many nucleated cells were present was estimated from reference gene primer amplification. TCRdb keeps only in-frame clones here, not all; method: immunoSEQ multiplex PCR. Clone size and V and J calls were adopted from that table, with D and trimming inferred from the DNA. Of 65,000 or so clones in the sample, just over 85% were seen once. Sequenced sample: peripheral blood. The source is a man in his fifties with active COVID-19. This rearrangement joins TRBV21-1 to TRBJ2-1; TRBD1, the table's D call, lacks a check against the DNA. TRBV21-1 is described as a pseudogene. The CDR3 protein is CAVTRGQGAGNEQFF. The CDR3, as DNA: TGTGCCGTCACCCGGGGACAGGGGGCAGGCAATGAGCAGTTCTTC.